Presented here are 22 T cell receptor beta chains from one specimen sequenced in a study of T-cell reconstitution after alpha-beta-depleted transplantation in children. TCRbeta library preparation incorporated unique molecular identifiers. From the PCR reads, TCRdb called clonotypes with MiXCR, one entry per CDR3 protein. In the table there are nearly 400,000 distinct CDR3 sequences, about 20% of which are singletons. This specimen consisted of PBMCs from the stem cell graft donor, obtained from the stem cell graft. Every receptor here comes from a human donor who donated a stem cell graft to a child with acute myeloid leukemia.

This clonotype was seen a handful of times. The chain's CDR3 is CASSPALAAVEYNEQFF. The DNA for the CDR3 is TGCGCCAGCAGCCCGGCTCTAGCGGCAGTCGAATACAATGAGCAGTTCTTC. The chain joins TRBV5-1 to TRBJ2-1, with TRBD2 matching 7 bases. The CDR3 has 17 residues. Germline V CDR1 and CDR2: SGHRS, YFSETQ. With V trimmed by 4 bases and J by 4 bases, 14 bases remained unmatched.

Turning to this clonotype: A much larger clone lies a single base off, so this may be a read error. The conserved final phenylalanine or tryptophan is absent from the CDR3, which likely points to a read error. This chain links TRBV12-3 or TRBV12-4 with TRBJ1-5; no definite D call. This CDR3 has 12 residues. The ends were cut back, 4 bases at V and 2 bases at J, with 3 bases in the middle. CDR3 loop: CASSSGNQPQHS. In DNA form, the CDR3 reads TGTGCCAGCAGTTCGGGCAATCAGCCCCAGCATTCT.

V is TRBV14 and J is TRBJ2-1, with 9 bases fitting TRBD2. V gave up 0 bases and J gave up 7 bases; unmatched junction bases: 4. Germline loops: CDR1 SGHDN, CDR2 FVKESK. The CDR3 consists of 15 residues. The CDR3 spells CASSQEAGGLNEQFF. In DNA, the CDR3 is TGTGCCAGCAGCCAAGAGGCGGGAGGGTTGAATGAGCAGTTCTTC.

This clonotype has more than one count but fewer than ten. This chain uses TRBV2 with TRBJ1-1; no reliable D call. The length of the CDR3 is 13 residues. Trimming took off 7 bases at V and 0 bases at J, with 9 bases between the two ends. Germline V gene data show CDR1 as SNHLY and CDR2 as FYNNEI. CDR3 nucleotide sequence: TGTGCCAGCAAGGTCGACCTGAACACTGAAGCTTTCTTT. Its protein product is CASKVDLNTEAFF. The full variable domain, in which reference TRBV2 and TRBJ1-1 provide the parts outside the CDR3, is EPEVTQTPSHQVTQMGQEVILRCVPISNHLYFYWYRQILGQKVEFLVSFYNNEISEKSEIFDDQFSVERPDGSNFTLKIRSTKLEDSAMYFCASKVDLNTEAFFGQGTRLTVV.

The rearrangement joins TRBV18 to TRBJ2-1, with D possibly called TRBD1 or TRBD2 (5 bases each). Germline V CDR1 and CDR2: KGHSH, LQKENI. The CDR3 spans 18 residues. V lost 6 bases to trimming and J lost 1 base, with 22 bases between them. The CDR3 region has the DNA TGTGCCAGCTCGCTCTCTAGGGCTGAGGGGATTTCCTACAATGAGCAGTTCTTC. This codes for CASSLSRAEGISYNEQFF.

A few counts support this clonotype. V usage is TRBV10-3 and J usage is TRBJ1-4, with TRBD1 as a possible D gene (5 bases). V was trimmed by 4 bases and J by 5 bases, leaving 11 bases between them. The CDR3 runs 14 residues. Germline lookup yields CDR1 ENHRY and CDR2 SYGVKD. The CDR3 DNA reads as TGTGCCATCAGTGTCGACAGCAGGAATGAAAAACTGTTTTTT. Protein product: CAISVDSRNEKLFF.

CDR3 bases: TGTGCCAGCCGGGCTGGGCAGCCAGTCTGGGAGCAGTACTTC. Its translation is CASRAGQPVWEQYF. The genes are TRBV28 and TRBJ2-7; D is unclear. The V and J ends lost 8 bases and 7 bases respectively, with 21 bases between them. CDR3 length equals 14 residues. CDR1 and CDR2 (germline): MDHEN, SYDVKM.

In this sample, this clonotype turned up a few times. The rearrangement joins TRBV27 to TRBJ2-4; 7 nucleotides align to TRBD2. The length of the CDR3 is 14 residues. Trimming took 6 bases from V and 7 from J; bases not matched to a gene: 9. Germline V gene sequence: CDR1 MNHEY, CDR2 SMNVEV (reference sequence). CDR3 DNA: TGTGCCAGCAGCCGCTCCCCACTAGCGAACATTCAGTACTTC. Translating it yields CASSRSPLANIQYF.

The chain couples TRBV13 to TRBJ1-6; D gene unclear. Germline V gene lookup returns CDR1 PRHDT and CDR2 FYEKMQ (reference sequence). V shed 1 base and J shed 10 bases, with 11 bases lying between them. This CDR3 is built from 14 residues. The CDR3 sequence is CASSLEREGSPLHF. The CDR3 DNA reads TGTGCCAGCAGCTTAGAACGGGAGGGATCACCCCTCCACTTT.

The chain has TRBV7-8 and TRBJ2-1; D not certain. The CDR3 covers 14 residues. Per germline, CDR1 SGHVS and CDR2 FQNEAQ. V was cut by 8 bases and J by 12 bases, with 23 bases left in between. DNA for the CDR3: TGTGCCAGCCGCTCGGCCTTGGATGGATTAGGGCAGTTCTTC. It codes for CASRSALDGLGQFF.

This clonotype has at least ten counts. The gene calls are TRBV29-1 and TRBJ2-7, with TRBD1 matching 8 bases. The CDR3 extends over 14 amino acids. The V gene's germline CDR1 is SQVTM and CDR2 ANQGSEA. The ends lost 3 bases at V and 5 bases at J; junction bases unmatched: 9. CDR3 DNA: TGCAGCGTTGATTCCGGGACAGGTGGCCACGAGCAGTACTTC. Residues: CSVDSGTGGHEQYF.

The rearrangement joins TRBV20-1 to TRBJ2-3; D is perhaps TRBD1 (6 bases). Deletions cut 4 bases from V and 5 bases from J, with 10 bases between. Germline CDR1 is DFQATT and CDR2 is SNEGSKA (reference sequence). The CDR3 sequence is 12 residues long. CDR3: CSAKWDKDTQYF. In DNA, the CDR3 is TGCAGTGCTAAATGGGACAAAGATACGCAGTATTTT.

This clonotype was picked up many times. The chain joins TRBV20-1 to TRBJ1-5, with D possibly TRBD1 on 6 matching bases. Germline V lookup: CDR1 DFQATT, CDR2 SNEGSKA (reference sequence). Trimming shortened V by 3 bases and J by 5 bases, and 11 bases separated the two germline ends. The CDR3 is 13 residues long. CDR3 region: CSASRPGDQPQHF. In DNA form, the CDR3 reads TGCAGTGCTAGTCGGCCAGGGGATCAGCCCCAGCATTTT.

In DNA, the CDR3 is TGTGCCAGCAGCTCAGACCTAGCGGGAGTATCTGGGGCCAACGTCCTGACTTTC. The encoded protein is CASSSDLAGVSGANVLTF. This rearrangement joins TRBV11-2 to TRBJ2-6, with 10 bases matching TRBD2. The ends lost 4 bases at V and 1 base at J; junction bases unmatched: 7. Germline V gene data show CDR1 as SGHAT and CDR2 as FQNNGV. The length of the CDR3 is 18 residues.

The chain links TRBV7-9 to TRBJ1-5; TRBD1 is a possible D gene (6 bases). The CDR3 sequence is 15 residues long. The V and J ends lost 1 base and 3 bases respectively, with 10 bases between them. Germline CDR1 is SEHNR and CDR2 is FQNEAQ (reference sequence). CDR3 protein: CASSLEGGVNQPQHF. DNA of the CDR3: TGTGCCAGCAGCTTAGAGGGGGGGGTCAATCAGCCCCAGCATTTT.

This clonotype was found a few times. One end of the junction varies from germline; a read error may be responsible. The chain employs TRBV7-9 and TRBJ2-7, with 11 positions matching TRBD1. Per the germline V gene, CDR1 is SEHNR and CDR2 is FQNEAQ (reference sequence). The CDR3 sequence is 15 residues long. The CDR3 DNA sequence: TGTGCCACCAGCTCAGGAGGGACAGGGGGCTACGAGCAGTACTTC. Encoded protein: CATSSGGTGGYEQYF.

The rearrangement links TRBV7-2 to TRBJ2-3, with TRBD2 matching over 14 bases. Germline CDR1 SGHTA, CDR2 FQGNSA. The CDR3 is 19 amino acids. After removal of 1 base from V and 2 bases from J, the junction contained 8 bases not matched to a gene. The CDR3: CASSLGPRLAGGLTDTQYF. In DNA, the CDR3 is TGTGCCAGCAGCTTAGGGCCGAGACTAGCGGGAGGGCTCACAGATACGCAGTATTTT.

The V gene is TRBV12-3 or TRBV12-4, the J gene TRBJ2-2, with D tentatively TRBD1 (6 bases). This CDR3 contains 15 residues. V was pared by 7 bases and J by 2 bases, with 14 bases between. CDR3 residues: CASTVGTQNTGELFF. In DNA, the CDR3 is TGTGCCAGCACGGTCGGGACACAAAACACCGGGGAGCTGTTTTTT.

Many counts were recorded for this clonotype. The V call is TRBV5-1, the J call TRBJ2-7, with D perhaps matching TRBD2 (6 bases). This CDR3 is 13 amino acids long. The germline V and J ends were trimmed by 4 bases and 0 bases, with 8 bases remaining between them. Germline CDR1 SGHRS, CDR2 YFSETQ. The CDR3 coding sequence is TGCGCCAGCAGCGACGGGAGCTCCTACGAGCAGTACTTC. This codes for CASSDGSSYEQYF.

The chain is built from TRBV4-2 and TRBJ2-5; D uncertain. Trimming stripped 8 bases from V and 1 base from J, with 20 bases between. This CDR3 region has 16 residues. Germline-derived CDR1 and CDR2 are LGHNA and YNFKEQ. The CDR3 nucleotides read TGTGCCAGCGGCGATACTGTGGCGGAACTCCAAGAGACCCAGTACTTC. Translating it yields CASGDTVAELQETQYF.

The chain couples TRBV15 to TRBJ1-1; tentative D call: TRBD1 (5 bases). The CDR3 length is 12 residues. V dropped 10 bases and J dropped 6 bases, with 15 bases sitting between them. The V gene's germline CDR1 is LNHNV and CDR2 YYDKDF (reference sequence). The CDR3 protein is CAIHGTGPEAFF. The CDR3 DNA follows: TGTGCCATCCACGGAACAGGACCTGAAGCTTTCTTT.

The genes are TRBV7-9 and TRBJ2-1; 7 bases are a match to TRBD2. CDR1 SEHNR and CDR2 FQNEAQ come from the germline V gene (reference sequence). The junction had 15 bases not matched to a gene; V was cut back by 5 bases and J by 8 bases. This CDR3 comprises 16 residues. CDR3 in amino acids: CASSPTLWEGLDEQFF. The CDR3 region has the DNA TGTGCCAGCAGCCCTACCCTGTGGGAGGGCCTTGATGAGCAGTTCTTC.